The 22 T cell receptor beta chains listed next were all sequenced from one sample in a study of cytomegalovirus exposure and HLA in healthy donors. TCRdb keeps only in-frame clones here, not all; method: immunoSEQ multiplex PCR. The table has hundreds of thousands of clones, 87% seen once. Sample: PBMCs. These receptors were taken from a man between 18 and 35 years old in good health and CMV-seropositive.

This clone was seen just once. The genes are TRBV2 and TRBJ2-7, with 9 bases identical to TRBD1. Trimming at V came to 4 bases and at J to 5 bases, leaving 6 bases not matched to a gene. This CDR3 spans 14 amino acids. Germline CDR1 reads SNHLY; CDR2 reads FYNNEI. CDR3 coding DNA: TGTGCCAGCAGTGGCCGGACAGGGGTGGACGAGCAGTACTTC. Its translation is CASSGRTGVDEQYF.

This clone showed up just once. The chain has TRBV30 and TRBJ1-1; no firm D call. CDR1 and CDR2 (germline): GTSNPN, SVGIG (reference sequence). This CDR3 region has 14 residues. V was cut by 2 bases and J by 1 base, with 11 bases left in between. The CDR3 coding sequence is TGTGCCTGGAGTTTCAGACTCGGGAACACTGAAGCTTTCTTT. This translates into CAWSFRLGNTEAFF.

The chain uses TRBV6-1 and TRBJ2-4; TRBD2 matches 8 bases. V dropped 4 bases and J dropped 9; count of bases not matched to a gene: 8. CDR3 length: 14 amino acids. The germline CDR1 and CDR2 sequences are MNHNS and SASEGT. This CDR3 reads CASSVREGRRIQYF. The CDR3 nucleotides are TGTGCCAGCAGTGTCCGGGAGGGACGGCGCATTCAGTACTTC.

The V call is TRBV7-6, the J call TRBJ1-3, with unresolved D. Germline CDR1 is SGHVS and CDR2 is FNYEAQ. The CDR3 covers 13 residues. With 4 bases removed from V and 0 bases from J, the gap between germline ends came to 4 bases. CDR3 bases: TGTGCCAGCAGCTCCTACTCTGGAAACACCATATATTTT. Encoded protein: CASSSYSGNTIYF.

The chain is built from TRBV30 and TRBJ1-1, with D tentatively TRBD1 (6 bases). Between the trimmed V and J ends, which lost 5 bases and 3 bases, there was a span of 13 bases. This CDR3 has 13 amino acids. From germline, CDR1 is GTSNPN and CDR2 SVGIG (reference sequence). The CDR3 DNA follows: TGTGCCTGGGCTAGTCAGGGGTACACTGAAGCTTTCTTT. This sequence encodes CAWASQGYTEAFF.

The V call is TRBV6-5, the J call TRBJ1-2, with D tentatively TRBD1 (5 bases). The CDR3 runs 13 residues. The ends were cut back, 8 bases at V and 3 bases at J, with 13 bases in the middle. Germline values: CDR1 MNHEY, CDR2 SVGAGI. Here the CDR3 reads CASALGLHYGYTF. CDR3 nucleotides: TGTGCCAGCGCACTGGGACTGCACTATGGCTACACCTTC.

The J gene is TRBJ1-1, the V gene TRBV2, with D hard to call. V was trimmed by 7 bases and J by 0 bases, leaving 9 bases between them. CDR1 and CDR2 from the germline V gene are SNHLY and FYNNEI. The CDR3 loop spans 13 amino acids. The CDR3 sequence: CASNIYVNTEAFF. The CDR3 DNA reads as TGTGCCAGCAATATTTATGTGAACACTGAAGCTTTCTTT.

As to this clone: The identical CDR3 is also encoded by other nucleotide sequences in the sample. The CDR3 here is CASSFNSYNEQFF. DNA for the CDR3: TGTGCCAGCAGTTTCAACAGCTACAATGAGCAGTTCTTC. The rearrangement joins TRBV27 to TRBJ2-1; D remains ambiguous. V dropped 3 bases and J dropped 3 bases, with 6 bases sitting between them. CDR1 is MNHEY and CDR2 is SMNVEV in the germline V gene (reference sequence). The CDR3 covers 13 residues.

This clone was recorded only once. J is TRBJ2-1 and V is TRBV5-1; D is ambiguous. The V and J ends lost 4 bases and 3 bases respectively, with 11 bases between them. Per the germline V gene, CDR1 is SGHRS and CDR2 is YFSETQ. The CDR3 consists of 14 residues. The CDR3 bases are TGCGCCAGCAGCGGAAACAGAATCTACAATGAGCAGTTCTTC. Amino acid sequence: CASSGNRIYNEQFF.

The chain carries TRBV19 and TRBJ2-5; 14 bases are a match to TRBD2. This CDR3 comprises 18 residues. Germline V gene sequence: CDR1 LNHDA, CDR2 SQIVND (reference sequence). Germline trimming cut 7 bases from V and 4 bases from J; bases unmatched to any gene: 14. The CDR3 nucleotides read TGTGCCAGTACCCCCGCGGGACTAGCGGGAGCAGGTGGAGAGACCCAGTACTTC. It is translated as CASTPAGLAGAGGETQYF. The full variable domain, with the rest looked up from reference TRBV19 and TRBJ2-5, is DGGITQSPKYLFRKEGQNVTLSCEQNLNHDAMYWYRQDPGQGLRLIYYSQIVNDFQKGDIAEGYSVSREKKESFPLTVTSAQKNPTAFYLCASTPAGLAGAGGETQYFGPGTRLLVL.

This clone has only one observation. The chain combines TRBV15 with TRBJ2-3; the D gene is possibly TRBD2 (5 bases). Trimming removed 0 bases from V and 11 bases from J, with 12 bases in between. The CDR3 length is 13 residues. Germline-derived CDR1 and CDR2 are LNHNV and YYDKDF (reference sequence). CDR3 residues: CATSRDLGDLQYF. The CDR3 DNA is TGTGCCACCAGCAGAGATCTCGGGGATTTGCAGTATTTT.

This clone was recorded once. CDR3 nucleotides: TGTGCCAGCCGGTCCGCGGCTACCTACAATGAGCAGTTCTTC. The encoded protein is CASRSAATYNEQFF. V and J are TRBV18 and TRBJ2-1; D gene uncertain. The CDR3 totals 14 residues. Germline CDR1 reads KGHSH; CDR2 reads LQKENI. V lost 8 bases and J 2 bases, leaving 13 bases between the germline ends. Combining the CDR3 with reference TRBV18 and TRBJ2-1 gives the whole variable domain NAGVMQNPRHLVRRRGQEARLRCSPMKGHSHVYWYRQLPEEGLKFMVYLQKENIIDESGMPKERFSAEFPKEGPSILRIQQVVRGDSAAYFCASRSAATYNEQFFGPGTRLTVL.

The chain recombines TRBV4-1 with TRBJ2-7; 13 bases map to TRBD2. This CDR3 contains 15 residues. Trimming cost V 5 bases and J 3 bases; bases outside gene matches: 4. Germline V gene data show CDR1 as MGHRA and CDR2 as YSYEKL. The CDR3 DNA follows: TGCGCCAGCAGCTCAGGACTAGCGGGAGTCTACGAGCAGTACTTC. Protein: CASSSGLAGVYEQYF.

This chain connects TRBV5-6 to TRBJ2-1; TRBD2 matches at 8 bases. The V and J ends lost 6 bases and 4 bases, in that order; junction bases with no gene match: 12. Germline CDR1 SGHDT, CDR2 YYEEEE. This CDR3 is built from 16 residues. CDR3 sequence (DNA): TGTGCCAGCACCTATTGGGCTAGCGGGTCTTACAATGAGCAGTTCTTC. It yields the protein CASTYWASGSYNEQFF.

The V gene is TRBV27, the J gene TRBJ2-7; tentatively, D is TRBD2 (6 bases). The CDR3 loop spans 14 amino acids. Germline CDR1 MNHEY, CDR2 SMNVEV (reference sequence). V was shortened by 6 bases and J by 7 bases, with 19 bases between the two germline ends. CDR3 residues: CASSWLGGAEEQYF. For the CDR3, the DNA is TGTGCCAGCAGCTGGCTAGGAGGGGCTGAAGAGCAGTACTTC.

J is TRBJ1-5 and V is TRBV28; 9 bases agree with TRBD1. The CDR3 contains 14 residues. In germline, CDR1 is MDHEN, CDR2 SYDVKM. V trimming: 5 bases; J trimming: 5 bases; junction bases outside the gene matches: 4. For the CDR3, the DNA is TGTGCCAGCAGTCTAACAGGGGGCTATCAGCCCCAGCATTTT. Translating gives CASSLTGGYQPQHF. Full variable domain (rest looked up from reference TRBV28 and TRBJ1-5): DVKVTQSSRYLVKRTGEKVFLECVQDMDHENMFWYRQDPGLGLRLIYFSYDVKMKEKGDIPEGYSVSREKKERFSLILESASTNQTSMYLCASSLTGGYQPQHFGDGTRLSIL.

The chain links TRBV12-5 to TRBJ2-7; the D gene is possibly TRBD1 (5 bases). The CDR3 has 17 amino acids. Per the germline V gene, CDR1 is LGHNT and CDR2 is FRNRAP. Trimming left V 0 bases short and J 0 bases short, with 15 bases between. This CDR3 reads CASGLVLGRQNSYEQYF. CDR3 in DNA: TGTGCTAGTGGTTTGGTGCTCGGGCGACAGAACTCCTACGAGCAGTACTTC.

This clone appeared a few times. This chain uses TRBV4-1 with TRBJ2-2; TRBD2 aligns across 15 bases. Losses at the gene ends were 3 bases for V and 0 bases for J; bases not matched to a gene: 2. CDR3 length: 18 amino acids. Germline assignment: CDR1 MGHRA and CDR2 YSYEKL. CDR3 in amino acids: CASSHGLAGGPNTGELFF. In DNA, the CDR3 is TGCGCCAGCAGCCACGGACTAGCGGGAGGGCCGAACACCGGGGAGCTGTTTTTT.

The chain combines TRBV7-8 with TRBJ1-5, with a tentative D call TRBD1 (6 bases). Trimming left V 5 bases short and J 11 bases short, with 13 bases between. CDR3 length equals 12 residues. Per germline, CDR1 SGHVS and CDR2 FQNEAQ. The CDR3 coding sequence is TGTGCCAGCAGCACACAGGGAAGTACCCAGCATTTT. Residues: CASSTQGSTQHF.

This clone was picked up a small number of times. V and J are TRBV19 and TRBJ2-7; the match to TRBD1 covers 9 bases. V shed 4 bases and J 7 bases; nucleotides not matched to a gene: 11. The CDR3 extends over 15 amino acids. CDR1 is LNHDA, CDR2 SQIVND, per germline (reference sequence). The CDR3, as DNA: TGTGCCAGTAGTACCGTCGGGACAGGGTTGTTTGAGCAGTACTTC. This translates into CASSTVGTGLFEQYF.

The rearrangement joins TRBV5-4 to TRBJ2-7; either TRBD1 or TRBD2 may fit D (5 bases each). The ends were cut back, 0 bases at V and 5 bases at J, with 12 bases in the middle. Germline V CDR1 and CDR2: SGHNT, YYREEE (reference sequence). The CDR3 covers 14 residues. The CDR3 coding sequence is TGTGCCAGCAGCTTGGATCTGGGGACGGACGAGCAGTACTTC. Its translation is CASSLDLGTDEQYF.

This chain links TRBV14 with TRBJ2-7; 8 bases map to TRBD1. V shed 2 bases, J shed 5 bases, and the junction held 11 bases outside the gene matches. The CDR3 extends over 16 amino acids. Germline V gives CDR1 SGHDN, CDR2 FVKESK. For the CDR3, the DNA is TGTGCCAGCAGCCAAAAGCCATGGACAGGGAGGAACGAGCAGTACTTC. This codes for CASSQKPWTGRNEQYF.